This T cell receptor beta chain was observed in a study of blood T cell repertoires in COVID-19. In the study overall: Whether acute or convalescent, the COVID-19 samples came from the United States, Italy and Spain. The cDNA or gDNA used as material had been derived from T cells, B-cell-depleted T cells, or PBMCs.

The J segment lost 7 bases and the V segment lost 3 bases, leaving 6 bases of the junction unmatched. From germline, CDR1 is LNHDA and CDR2 SQIVND (reference sequence). There are 14 residues in the CDR3. In the original processing: Amplification from reference gene primers served as the basis for estimated nucleated cell counts. Repertoires were generated with immunoSEQ multiplex PCR, while TCRdb's copy carries only in-frame clones and drops some. The V and J calls and the clone size are those of that table, but D and trimming were determined from the DNA. This table has 50,000 to 60,000 clones, roughly nine tenths appearing once.

Material for sequencing was peripheral blood. The clonotype was recovered from a man aged 35 to 55 with acute or convalescent COVID-19. This chain links TRBV19 with TRBJ2-1; 7 bases are shared with TRBD1. CDR3 region: CASSIRGWPNEQFF. Written as DNA, the CDR3 is TGTGCCAGTAGTATCAGGGGGTGGCCAAATGAGCAGTTCTTC.